Sequencing of this T cell receptor beta chain was carried out in a study of OX40 agonist ivuxolimab in advanced cancers. Background on the study: Averaging 60 years in age, with a range of about 23 to 85, the cohort was 82.7% male. Study-wide results and caveats: The average count of expanded clones was higher among CD8+ T cells than among CD4+. Clonal expansion was seen in CD4+ and CD8+ blood T cells by week 6 at 0.1 to 3.0 mg/kg.

V lost 5 bases, J lost 0 bases, and 14 bases lay in between. CDR1 is SEHNR and CDR2 is FQNEAQ in the germline V gene (reference sequence). This CDR3 region has 17 residues. Worth noting for this clone: Its cognate antigen is unknown.

The assay was immunoSEQ multiplex PCR, and TCRdb's table has in-frame clones only and misses some. The table shows roughly 40,000 clones, with roughly 90% occurring only once. The input for sequencing was CD4+ or CD8+ T cells sorted from blood, taken in a trial of the OX40 agonist ivuxolimab. The receptor comes from an adult with an advanced solid tumor such as melanoma, head and neck, liver or kidney cancer. The chain is built from TRBV7-9 and TRBJ2-6; D assignment may be TRBD1 or TRBD2 (5 bases each). CDR3 in amino acids: CASSPTGTVSGANVLTF. The DNA of the CDR3 is TGTGCCAGCAGCCCCACCGGGACGGTCTCTGGGGCCAACGTCCTGACTTTC.